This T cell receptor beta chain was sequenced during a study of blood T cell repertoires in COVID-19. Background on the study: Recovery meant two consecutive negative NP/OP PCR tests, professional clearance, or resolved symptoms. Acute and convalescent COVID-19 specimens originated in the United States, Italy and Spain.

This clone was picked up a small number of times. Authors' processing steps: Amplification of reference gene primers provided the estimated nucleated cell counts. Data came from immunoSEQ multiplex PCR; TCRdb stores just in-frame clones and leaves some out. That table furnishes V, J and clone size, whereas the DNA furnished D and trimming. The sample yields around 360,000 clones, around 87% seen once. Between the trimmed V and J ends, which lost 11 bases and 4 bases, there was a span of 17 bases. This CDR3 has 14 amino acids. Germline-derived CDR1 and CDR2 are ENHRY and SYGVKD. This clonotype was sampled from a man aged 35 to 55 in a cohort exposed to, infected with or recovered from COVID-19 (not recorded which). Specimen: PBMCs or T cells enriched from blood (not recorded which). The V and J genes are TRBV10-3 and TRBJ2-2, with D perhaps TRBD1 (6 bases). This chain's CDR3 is CAAARQGSTGELFF. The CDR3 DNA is TGTGCCGCCGCGAGGCAGGGGAGCACCGGGGAGCTGTTTTTT.